This TCR beta chain was identified during a study of CD8+CD57+ T cells in acquired aplastic anemia. Overall study context: Sorted cells (CD4+ and CD8+) yielded DNA amounts that averaged approximately 3 ug.

TCR beta VDJ and CDR3 were profiled, and genomic DNA was the template. TCRdb itself ran the reads through MiXCR, one entry per CDR3 protein. The sample lists some 140,000 distinct CDR3 sequences, around half occurring once. Patients picked for sequencing had shown CD8+CD57+ cell expansion detected by flow cytometry. There were no patients without severe acquired aplastic anemia. This clonotype has ten or more counts. Germline CDR1 ENHRY, CDR2 SYGVKD. The CDR3 covers 17 residues. V was pared by 5 bases and J by 7 bases, with 26 bases between. The sample was sorted CD4+, CD8+, or CD8+CD57+ T cells (not recorded which) from PBMCs. This clonotype originated in a human donor with aplastic anemia. This sequence joins TRBV10-3 and TRBJ1-2; D is uncertain. Written as DNA, the CDR3 is TGTGCCATCAGTCCGAGTGGAGCGGCAGGCGGGGAAGGTGGCTACACCTTC. Residues: CAISPSGAAGGEGGYTF.